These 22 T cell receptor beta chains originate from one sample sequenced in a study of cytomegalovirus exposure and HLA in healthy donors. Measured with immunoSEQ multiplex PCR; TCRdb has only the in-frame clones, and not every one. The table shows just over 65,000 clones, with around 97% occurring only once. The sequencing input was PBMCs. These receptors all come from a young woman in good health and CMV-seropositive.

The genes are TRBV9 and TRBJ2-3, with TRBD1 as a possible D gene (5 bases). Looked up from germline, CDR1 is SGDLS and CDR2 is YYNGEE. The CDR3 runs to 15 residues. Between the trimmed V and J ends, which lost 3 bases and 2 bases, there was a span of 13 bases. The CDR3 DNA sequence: TGTGCCAGCAGCGCCTCAAGACAGCCCACAGATACGCAGTATTTT. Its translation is CASSASRQPTDTQYF.

Here the CDR3 reads CASSFNLRGRGQETQYF. In DNA form, the CDR3 reads TGTGCCAGCAGTTTTAATTTAAGGGGGCGAGGCCAAGAGACCCAGTACTTC. The rearrangement links TRBV28 to TRBJ2-5, with 7 bases identical to TRBD1. Losses at the gene ends were 3 bases for V and 1 base for J; bases not matched to a gene: 11. The CDR3 extends over 17 amino acids. Germline values: CDR1 MDHEN, CDR2 SYDVKM.

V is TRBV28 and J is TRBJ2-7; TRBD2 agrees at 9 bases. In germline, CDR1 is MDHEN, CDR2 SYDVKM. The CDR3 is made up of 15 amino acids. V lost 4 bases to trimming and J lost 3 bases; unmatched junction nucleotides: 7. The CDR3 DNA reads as TGTGCCAGCAGTTACTTTAGCGGGAGCTACTACGAGCAGTACTTC. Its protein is CASSYFSGSYYEQYF.

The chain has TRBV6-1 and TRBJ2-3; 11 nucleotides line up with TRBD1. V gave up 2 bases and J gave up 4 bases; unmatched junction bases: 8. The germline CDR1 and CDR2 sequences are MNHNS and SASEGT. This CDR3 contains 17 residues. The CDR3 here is CASSEWGQGDLADTQYF. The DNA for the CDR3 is TGTGCCAGCAGTGAATGGGGACAGGGGGATTTGGCAGATACGCAGTATTTT.

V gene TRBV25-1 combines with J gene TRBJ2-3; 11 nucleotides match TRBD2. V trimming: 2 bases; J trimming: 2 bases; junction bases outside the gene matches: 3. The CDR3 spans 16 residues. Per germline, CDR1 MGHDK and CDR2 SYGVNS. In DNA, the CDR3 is TGTGCCAGCAGTGAAGGGACTAGCGGCATCACAGATACGCAGTATTTT. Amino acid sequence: CASSEGTSGITDTQYF.

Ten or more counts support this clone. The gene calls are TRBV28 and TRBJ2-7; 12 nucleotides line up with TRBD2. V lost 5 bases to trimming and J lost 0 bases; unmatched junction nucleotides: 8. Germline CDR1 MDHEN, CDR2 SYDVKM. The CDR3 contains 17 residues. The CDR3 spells CASSPEGLAGLSYEQYF. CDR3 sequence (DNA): TGTGCCAGCAGTCCTGAAGGACTAGCGGGACTCTCCTACGAGCAGTACTTC.

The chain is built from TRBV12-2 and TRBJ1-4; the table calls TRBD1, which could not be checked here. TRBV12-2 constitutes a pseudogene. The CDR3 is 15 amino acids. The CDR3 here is CASRSDRGRNEKLFF. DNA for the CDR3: TGTGCAAGTCGCTCCGACAGGGGGCGGAATGAAAAACTGTTTTTT.

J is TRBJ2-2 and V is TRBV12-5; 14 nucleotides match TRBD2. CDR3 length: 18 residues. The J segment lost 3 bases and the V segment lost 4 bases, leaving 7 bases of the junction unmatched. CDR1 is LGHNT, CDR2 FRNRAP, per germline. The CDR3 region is CASGSTGLAGVHTGELFF. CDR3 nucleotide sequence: TGTGCTAGTGGTTCTACGGGACTAGCGGGAGTGCACACCGGGGAGCTGTTTTTT.

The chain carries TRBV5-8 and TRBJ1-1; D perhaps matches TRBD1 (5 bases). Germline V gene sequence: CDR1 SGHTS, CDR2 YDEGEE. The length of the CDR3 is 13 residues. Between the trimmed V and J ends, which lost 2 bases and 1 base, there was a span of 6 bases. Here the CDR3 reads CASSLTGNTEAFF. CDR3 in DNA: TGTGCCAGCAGCTTAACAGGGAACACTGAAGCTTTCTTT.

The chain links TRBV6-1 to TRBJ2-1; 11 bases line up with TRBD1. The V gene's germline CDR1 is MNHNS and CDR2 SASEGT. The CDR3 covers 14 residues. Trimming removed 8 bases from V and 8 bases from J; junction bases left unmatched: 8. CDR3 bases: TGTGCCAGCGGGACCGGGACAGGGGGAGATGAGCAGTTCTTC. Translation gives CASGTGTGGDEQFF.

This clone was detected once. In DNA, the CDR3 is TGTGCCAGCAGCGCCTACAGGGAACTGATTCCTGGGGCCAACGTCCTGACTTTC. Translation gives CASSAYRELIPGANVLTF. The gene calls are TRBV13 and TRBJ2-6; tentatively, D is TRBD1 (6 bases). V shed 5 bases and J shed 2 bases, with 19 bases lying between them. The CDR3 sequence is 18 residues long. The germline V gene encodes CDR1 PRHDT and CDR2 FYEKMQ (reference sequence).

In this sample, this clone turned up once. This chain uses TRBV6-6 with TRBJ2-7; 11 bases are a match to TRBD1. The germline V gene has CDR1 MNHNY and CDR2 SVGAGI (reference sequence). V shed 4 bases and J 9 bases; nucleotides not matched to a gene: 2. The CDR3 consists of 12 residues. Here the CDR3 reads CASSSGTGGQYF. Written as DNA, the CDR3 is TGTGCCAGCAGTTCAGGGACAGGGGGGCAGTACTTC.

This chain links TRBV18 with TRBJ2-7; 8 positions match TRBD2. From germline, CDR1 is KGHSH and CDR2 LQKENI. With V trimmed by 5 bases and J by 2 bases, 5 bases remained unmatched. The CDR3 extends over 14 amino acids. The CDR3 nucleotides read TGTGCCAGCTCAGGAACTAGCGGCACCTACGAGCAGTACTTC. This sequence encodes CASSGTSGTYEQYF.

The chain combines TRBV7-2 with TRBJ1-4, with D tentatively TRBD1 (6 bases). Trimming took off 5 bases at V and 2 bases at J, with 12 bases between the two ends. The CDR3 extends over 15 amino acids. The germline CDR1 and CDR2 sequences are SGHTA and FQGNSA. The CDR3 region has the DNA TGTGCCAGCAGCGCCACAGGGTACACTAATGAAAAACTGTTTTTT. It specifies CASSATGYTNEKLFF.

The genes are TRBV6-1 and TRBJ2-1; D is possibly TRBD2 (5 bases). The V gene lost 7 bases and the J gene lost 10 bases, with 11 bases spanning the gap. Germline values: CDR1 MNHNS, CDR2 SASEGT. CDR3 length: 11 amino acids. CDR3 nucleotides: TGTGCCAGCATCTCCGGGGAGGAGCAGTTCTTC. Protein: CASISGEEQFF.

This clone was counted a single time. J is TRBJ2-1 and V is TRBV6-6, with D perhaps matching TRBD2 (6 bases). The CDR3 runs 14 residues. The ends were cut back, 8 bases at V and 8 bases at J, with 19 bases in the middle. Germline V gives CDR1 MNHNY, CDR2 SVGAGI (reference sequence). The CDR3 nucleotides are TGTGCCAGCCGATCGGAGGTGGGAGGAGATGAGCAGTTCTTC. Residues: CASRSEVGGDEQFF.

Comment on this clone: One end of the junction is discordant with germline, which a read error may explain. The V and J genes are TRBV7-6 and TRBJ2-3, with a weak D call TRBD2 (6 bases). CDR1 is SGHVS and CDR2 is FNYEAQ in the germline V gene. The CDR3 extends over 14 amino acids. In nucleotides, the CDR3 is TGTGCCAGCAGCTTAGCGGGAGGCACAGATACGCAGTTTTTT. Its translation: CASSLAGGTDTQFF.

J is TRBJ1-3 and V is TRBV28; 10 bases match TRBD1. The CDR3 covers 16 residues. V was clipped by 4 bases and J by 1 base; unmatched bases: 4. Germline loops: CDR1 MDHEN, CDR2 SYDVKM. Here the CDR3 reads CASSSGTGASGNTIYF. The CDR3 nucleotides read TGTGCCAGCAGTTCCGGGACAGGGGCTTCTGGAAACACCATATATTTT.

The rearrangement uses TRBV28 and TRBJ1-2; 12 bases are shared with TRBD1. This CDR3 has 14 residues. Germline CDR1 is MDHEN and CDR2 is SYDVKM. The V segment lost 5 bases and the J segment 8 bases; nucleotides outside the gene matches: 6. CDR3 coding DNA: TGTGCCAGCAGTCAGGGACAGGGGGCGCGGGGCTACACCTTC. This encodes CASSQGQGARGYTF.

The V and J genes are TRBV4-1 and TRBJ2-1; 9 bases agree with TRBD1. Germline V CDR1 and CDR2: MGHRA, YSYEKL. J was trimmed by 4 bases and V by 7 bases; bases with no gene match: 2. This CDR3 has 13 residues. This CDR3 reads CASMGQGYNEQFF. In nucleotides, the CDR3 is TGCGCCAGCATGGGACAGGGATACAATGAGCAGTTCTTC.

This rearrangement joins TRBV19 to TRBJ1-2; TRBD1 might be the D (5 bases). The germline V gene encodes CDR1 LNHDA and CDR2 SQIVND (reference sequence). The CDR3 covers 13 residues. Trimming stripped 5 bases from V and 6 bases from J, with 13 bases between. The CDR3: CASSESAGNGYTF. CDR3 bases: TGTGCCAGTAGTGAATCGGCAGGGAATGGCTACACCTTC.

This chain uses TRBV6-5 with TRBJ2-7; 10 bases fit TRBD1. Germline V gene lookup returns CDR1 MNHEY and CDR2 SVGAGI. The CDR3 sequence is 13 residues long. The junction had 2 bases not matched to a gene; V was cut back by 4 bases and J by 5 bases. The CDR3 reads CASSWTGGNEQYF. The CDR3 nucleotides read TGTGCCAGCAGTTGGACAGGGGGAAACGAGCAGTACTTC.